What follows are 9 T cell receptor beta chains derived from one specimen sequenced in a study of blood T cell repertoires in COVID-19. TCRdb's copy holds only in-frame clones and misses some; the assay was immunoSEQ multiplex PCR. The table has roughly 60,000 clones, approximately 82% seen once. Sequenced sample: peripheral blood. These receptors were taken from an older woman with acute or convalescent COVID-19.

V usage is TRBV11-2 and J usage is TRBJ1-6; 8 bases are shared with TRBD1. This CDR3 is 15 amino acids long. With V trimmed by 2 bases and J by 7 bases, 4 bases remained unmatched. Germline-derived CDR1 and CDR2 are SGHAT and FQNNGV. As DNA, the CDR3 is TGTGCCAGCAGCTTATCAGGGGGCGGAAATTCACCCCTCCACTTT. It translates to CASSLSGGGNSPLHF.

J is TRBJ1-1 and V is TRBV7-9; 7 bases line up with TRBD1. The CDR3 length is 12 residues. V shed 6 bases, J shed 9 bases, and the junction held 7 bases outside the gene matches. The V gene's germline CDR1 is SEHNR and CDR2 FQNEAQ (reference sequence). CDR3 coding DNA: TGTGCCAGCAGTAGTAAGACAGGGCAAGCTTTCTTT. It is translated as CASSSKTGQAFF.

The chain is built from TRBV5-1 and TRBJ2-2, with D tentatively TRBD2 (6 bases). The germline V gene encodes CDR1 SGHRS and CDR2 YFSETQ. This CDR3 spans 17 amino acids. The V and J ends lost 1 base and 1 base respectively, with 14 bases between them. In DNA form, the CDR3 reads TGCGCCAGCAGCTTGAATCAGCGGGCCCTGAACACCGGGGAGCTGTTTTTT. Amino acids: CASSLNQRALNTGELFF. Full variable domain (rest looked up from reference TRBV5-1 and TRBJ2-2): KAGVTQTPRYLIKTRGQQVTLSCSPISGHRSVSWYQQTPGQGLQFLFEYFSETQRNKGNFPGRFSGRQFSNSRSEMNVSTLELGDSALYLCASSLNQRALNTGELFFGEGSRLTVL.

The gene calls are TRBV4-1 and TRBJ1-1; D possibly corresponds to TRBD1 (5 bases). Trimming stripped 0 bases from V and 6 bases from J, with 14 bases between. Germline assignment: CDR1 MGHRA and CDR2 YSYEKL. This CDR3 contains 15 residues. In DNA, the CDR3 is TGCGCCAGCAGCCAAGAAACAGGACGATTGGCTGAAGCTTTCTTT. Amino acids: CASSQETGRLAEAFF.

The gene calls are TRBV27 and TRBJ2-7; the match to TRBD2 covers 7 bases. The germline CDR1 and CDR2 sequences are MNHEY and SMNVEV (reference sequence). Unmatched junction bases numbered 5, after V lost 8 bases and J lost 7 bases. This CDR3 contains 11 residues. The CDR3: CASGGVWEQYF. CDR3 sequence (DNA): TGTGCCAGCGGGGGGGTTTGGGAGCAGTACTTC.

V gene TRBV7-3 combines with J gene TRBJ1-1; maybe TRBD1 (6 bases). Looked up from germline, CDR1 is SGHTA and CDR2 is FQGTGA. The germline V and J ends were trimmed by 6 bases and 2 bases, with 10 bases remaining between them. CDR3 length: 13 residues. This chain's CDR3 is CASRQTGNTEAFF. DNA for the CDR3: TGTGCCAGCAGGCAGACAGGTAACACTGAAGCTTTCTTT.

The chain carries TRBV6-5 and TRBJ2-7; 9 bases map to TRBD1. After removal of 6 bases from V and 3 bases from J, the junction contained 3 bases not matched to a gene. The CDR3 is made up of 13 amino acids. CDR1 is MNHEY, CDR2 SVGAGI, per germline. CDR3 region: CASRGQGHYEQYF. CDR3 bases: TGTGCCAGCAGGGGACAGGGTCACTACGAGCAGTACTTC.

This clone was recorded once. This chain joins TRBV6-6 and TRBJ2-5; D not certain. Per the germline V gene, CDR1 is MNHNY and CDR2 is SVGAGI (reference sequence). The V end was cut by 2 bases, the J end by 7 bases, with 8 bases between. The CDR3 length is 12 residues. CDR3 sequence (DNA): TGTGCCAGCAGTTACCGCGATGGGACCCAGTACTTC. Translated, it gives CASSYRDGTQYF.

V and J are TRBV27 and TRBJ1-5; maybe TRBD1 (6 bases). The CDR3 contains 15 residues. V dropped 5 bases and J dropped 1 base, with 12 bases sitting between them. Germline V gene data show CDR1 as MNHEY and CDR2 as SMNVEV (reference sequence). The CDR3 bases are TGTGCCAGCAGTCCGCTCACAGGGAGCAATCAGCCCCAGCATTTT. This codes for CASSPLTGSNQPQHF.